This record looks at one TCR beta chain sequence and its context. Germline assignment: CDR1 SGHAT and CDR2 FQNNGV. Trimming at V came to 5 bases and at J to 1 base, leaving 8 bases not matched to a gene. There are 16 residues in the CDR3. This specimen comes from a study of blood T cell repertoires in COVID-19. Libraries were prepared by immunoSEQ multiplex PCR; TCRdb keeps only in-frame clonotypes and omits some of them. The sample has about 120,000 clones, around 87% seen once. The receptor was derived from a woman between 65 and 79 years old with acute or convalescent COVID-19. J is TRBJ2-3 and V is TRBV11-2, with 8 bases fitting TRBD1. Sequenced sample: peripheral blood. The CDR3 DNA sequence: TGTGCCAGCAGCCTCAGGACAGGGACAGGCACAGATACGCAGTATTTT. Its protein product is CASSLRTGTGTDTQYF.